These 30 T cell receptor beta chains share one sample of origin, sequenced in a study of T cell responses to AZD1222 COVID-19 vaccine. TCRdb keeps only in-frame clones here, not all; method: immunoSEQ multiplex PCR. The data contain 100,000 to 150,000 clones, around 94% of them singletons. The source was peripheral blood, collected on day 0 of AZD1222 vaccination. These receptors were collected from an adult in good health.

The rearrangement joins TRBV18 to TRBJ1-2; possible D gene TRBD1, 5 bases. Germline V gene lookup returns CDR1 KGHSH and CDR2 LQKENI. The V and J ends lost 3 bases and 2 bases respectively, with 13 bases between them. The CDR3 runs 15 residues. Written as DNA, the CDR3 is TGTGCCAGCTCACCCATGGAGGGGATGAACTATGGCTACACCTTC. As protein: CASSPMEGMNYGYTF.

This sequence joins TRBV5-1 and TRBJ2-1; no clear D gene. This CDR3 is 13 amino acids long. V lost 1 base and J lost 6, with 8 bases in between. Germline CDR1 is SGHRS and CDR2 is YFSETQ. This CDR3 reads CASSLSWGNEQFF. The CDR3 nucleotides are TGCGCCAGCAGCTTGAGCTGGGGCAATGAGCAGTTCTTC.

The chain recombines TRBV7-3 with TRBJ2-1, with 8 bases identical to TRBD1. CDR3 length: 17 residues. Losses at the gene ends were 4 bases for V and 6 bases for J; bases not matched to a gene: 14. Looked up from germline, CDR1 is SGHTA and CDR2 is FQGTGA. Here the CDR3 reads CASSSRDRGAWVNEQFF. The CDR3 DNA reads as TGTGCCAGCAGCTCTCGTGACAGGGGCGCCTGGGTCAATGAGCAGTTCTTC.

This rearrangement joins TRBV19 to TRBJ1-1; 7 positions match TRBD1. Per the germline V gene, CDR1 is LNHDA and CDR2 is SQIVND (reference sequence). Trimming cost V 10 bases and J 4 bases; bases outside gene matches: 6. The CDR3 is 12 residues long. DNA of the CDR3: TGTGCCACCCGACAGGGCCTCACTGAAGCTTTCTTT. It is translated as CATRQGLTEAFF.

The rearrangement joins TRBV5-1 to TRBJ2-3; D not resolved. The CDR3 has 14 amino acids. Trimming cost V 2 bases and J 2 bases, with 9 bases left between them. Germline V gene lookup returns CDR1 SGHRS and CDR2 YFSETQ. The chain's CDR3 is CASSFEYPTDTQYF. CDR3 DNA sequence: TGCGCCAGCAGCTTCGAATACCCCACAGATACGCAGTATTTT.

This chain joins TRBV5-1 and TRBJ1-2; D unclear. Germline CDR1 and CDR2: SGHRS and YFSETQ. V dropped 4 bases and J dropped 0 bases, with 4 bases sitting between them. The CDR3 covers 12 residues. Written as DNA, the CDR3 is TGCGCCAGCAGCGAGGCTAACTATGGCTACACCTTC. Protein product: CASSEANYGYTF.

The chain couples TRBV19 to TRBJ1-4; no firm D call. With 6 bases removed from V and 5 bases from J, the gap between germline ends came to 19 bases. The CDR3 length is 16 residues. Per germline, CDR1 LNHDA and CDR2 SQIVND (reference sequence). The CDR3 here is CASSPSTGRVNEKLFF. The CDR3 nucleotides are TGTGCCAGTAGCCCGAGTACTGGACGGGTGAATGAAAAACTGTTTTTT.

This clone was detected once. The chain uses TRBV30 and TRBJ1-1, with D uncertain. Germline V gene sequence: CDR1 GTSNPN, CDR2 SVGIG (reference sequence). Between the trimmed V and J ends, which lost 4 bases and 0 bases, there was a span of 9 bases. CDR3 size: 13 residues. The CDR3 here is CAWTSGLNTEAFF. The CDR3 DNA sequence: TGTGCCTGGACGTCTGGACTGAACACTGAAGCTTTCTTT.

The gene calls are TRBV24-1 and TRBJ2-7; 9 bases line up with TRBD1. V shed 11 bases, J shed 2 bases, and the junction held 6 bases outside the gene matches. The CDR3 totals 13 residues. Germline V gene lookup returns CDR1 KGHDR and CDR2 SFDVKD. The chain's CDR3 is CAIPGTGTYEQYF. DNA of the CDR3: TGTGCCATCCCAGGGACAGGGACCTACGAGCAGTACTTC.

V gene TRBV5-4 combines with J gene TRBJ1-1; TRBD1 might be the D (5 bases). V lost 0 bases to trimming and J lost 5 bases, with 14 bases between them. Germline V gene lookup returns CDR1 SGHNT and CDR2 YYREEE (reference sequence). The CDR3 is 15 residues long. Here the CDR3 DNA reads TGTGCCAGCAGCTTGGAATGGGCAGGGAGGACTGAAGCTTTCTTT. Translated: CASSLEWAGRTEAFF. Complete variable domain (other parts from reference TRBV5-4 and TRBJ1-1): ETGVTQSPTHLIKTRGQQVTLRCSSQSGHNTVSWYQQALGQGPQFIFQYYREEENGRGNFPPRFSGLQFPNYSSELNVNALELDDSALYLCASSLEWAGRTEAFFGQGTRLTVV.

J is TRBJ2-2 and V is TRBV2; tentatively, D is TRBD2 (5 bases). The V end was cut by 2 bases, the J end by 3 bases, with 10 bases between. Germline V gene lookup returns CDR1 SNHLY and CDR2 FYNNEI. The CDR3 spans 15 residues. CDR3 sequence: CASSESWTYTGELFF. The CDR3 DNA follows: TGTGCCAGCAGTGAATCCTGGACTTACACCGGGGAGCTGTTTTTT.

The V gene is TRBV6-5, the J gene TRBJ1-5; D ambiguous. Germline values: CDR1 MNHEY, CDR2 SVGAGI. The V gene lost 5 bases and the J gene lost 0 bases, with 8 bases spanning the gap. There are 14 residues in the CDR3. The CDR3 bases are TGTGCCAGCAGTCTACATCATAGCAATCAGCCCCAGCATTTT. Translated: CASSLHHSNQPQHF.

This clone was seen only once. The chain carries TRBV7-9 and TRBJ2-3; 7 bases line up with TRBD2. V gave up 1 base and J gave up 3 bases; unmatched junction bases: 1. This CDR3 contains 14 residues. In germline, CDR1 is SEHNR, CDR2 FQNEAQ (reference sequence). CDR3 sequence (DNA): TGTGCCAGCAGCTTAGGGACTAGGACAGATACGCAGTATTTT. The encoded protein is CASSLGTRTDTQYF.

This chain joins TRBV7-7 and TRBJ2-7, with 8 bases aligning to TRBD1. Losses at the gene ends were 1 base for V and 1 base for J; bases not matched to a gene: 0. Germline CDR1 SSHAT, CDR2 FNYEAQ (reference sequence). The CDR3 extends over 14 amino acids. CDR3 in amino acids: CASSLGTGSYEQYF. CDR3 coding DNA: TGTGCCAGCAGCTTAGGGACAGGGTCCTACGAGCAGTACTTC.

This clone has a handful of counts. The V and J genes are TRBV21-1 and TRBJ1-1. TRBV21-1 corresponds to a pseudogene. The CDR3 contains 18 residues. The CDR3 DNA sequence: TGTGCCAGCAGCAAAACCCCGGATGGGAAGGGCGGGAACACTGAAGCTTTCTTT. Encoded protein: CASSKTPDGKGGNTEAFF.

The chain carries TRBV7-9 and TRBJ2-3, with TRBD2 matching over 9 bases. This CDR3 is built from 16 residues. Trimming took 2 bases from V and 3 from J; bases not matched to a gene: 6. Germline V lookup: CDR1 SEHNR, CDR2 FQNEAQ (reference sequence). The CDR3 DNA reads TGTGCCAGCAGCTTAAGATTAGCGGGAGTAACAGATACGCAGTATTTT. Protein product: CASSLRLAGVTDTQYF.

The rearrangement links TRBV6-6 to TRBJ1-2; 8 positions match TRBD1. This CDR3 has 15 amino acids. Germline lookup yields CDR1 MNHNY and CDR2 SVGAGI (reference sequence). V was clipped by 4 bases and J by 3 bases; unmatched bases: 7. As DNA, the CDR3 is TGTGCCAGCAGTTCACCCCTGACAGGGGACTATGGCTACACCTTC. Translation gives CASSSPLTGDYGYTF.

This clone was recorded only once. The rearrangement links TRBV5-8 to TRBJ1-1; TRBD1 is a possible D gene (5 bases). Germline V lookup: CDR1 SGHTS, CDR2 YDEGEE. V lost 0 bases, J lost 4 bases, and 19 bases lay in between. The CDR3 is made up of 17 amino acids. The DNA of the CDR3 is TGTGCCAGCAGCTTGGGTCCTACGGGGCTGAGCATCACTGAAGCTTTCTTT. Protein product: CASSLGPTGLSITEAFF.

The chain combines TRBV5-1 with TRBJ1-1; a weak D match, TRBD1 (6 bases). The CDR3 runs to 18 residues. The germline CDR1 and CDR2 sequences are SGHRS and YFSETQ. V dropped 0 bases and J dropped 3 bases, with 21 bases sitting between them. CDR3 coding DNA: TGCGCCAGCAGCTTGGCCTTTTCGGGGGCCTTTGGGGACACTGAAGCTTTCTTT. Translation gives CASSLAFSGAFGDTEAFF.

V and J are TRBV7-9 and TRBJ2-7; D tentatively fits TRBD1 or TRBD2 (5 bases each). The CDR3 contains 15 residues. Germline V gives CDR1 SEHNR, CDR2 FQNEAQ (reference sequence). The V gene lost 4 bases and the J gene lost 2 bases, with 15 bases spanning the gap. The CDR3 spells CASSSTGLATYEQYF. CDR3 in DNA: TGTGCCAGCAGCTCCACGGGGCTAGCTACCTACGAGCAGTACTTC.

The chain recombines TRBV5-1 with TRBJ1-6; 8 positions match TRBD1. The V segment lost 4 bases and the J segment 7 bases; nucleotides outside the gene matches: 13. The CDR3 sequence is 17 residues long. The germline CDR1 and CDR2 sequences are SGHRS and YFSETQ. The CDR3 sequence is CASSIYKTGVGNSPLHF. The CDR3 DNA reads TGCGCCAGCAGCATCTACAAGACAGGGGTGGGGAATTCACCCCTCCACTTT.

This clone is deemed medium-sized. This chain connects TRBV3-1 (or the pseudogene TRBV3-2) to TRBJ2-1, with D hard to call. The CDR3 loop spans 13 amino acids. From germline, CDR1 is LGHDT and CDR2 YNNKEL (reference sequence). The V end was cut by 1 base, the J end by 10 bases, with 11 bases between. CDR3 protein: CASSQALTGEQFF. The CDR3 coding sequence is TGTGCCAGCAGCCAAGCATTGACCGGGGAGCAGTTCTTC.

This rearrangement joins TRBV7-9 to TRBJ2-4; the D is unclear. V lost 5 bases to trimming and J lost 5 bases, with 10 bases between them. The germline CDR1 and CDR2 sequences are SEHNR and FQNEAQ (reference sequence). The length of the CDR3 is 13 residues. CDR3 loop: CASSPTQENIQYF. CDR3 bases: TGTGCCAGCAGCCCAACCCAGGAAAACATTCAGTACTTC. Looking up the rest from reference TRBV7-9 and TRBJ2-4 gives the full variable domain: DTGVSQNPRHKITKRGQNVTFRCDPISEHNRLYWYRQTLGQGPEFLTYFQNEAQLEKSRLLSDRFSAERPKGSFSTLEIQRTEQGDSAMYLCASSPTQENIQYFGAGTRLSVL.

Turning to this clone: At one end, the junction sequence differs from germline, possibly due to a read error. This chain uses TRBV7-2 with TRBJ1-1; D possibly corresponds to TRBD1 (5 bases). CDR3 length: 16 amino acids. Per the germline V gene, CDR1 is SGHTA and CDR2 is FQGNSA. CDR3 residues: CASSLADSRRVPEAFF. In DNA, the CDR3 is TGTGCCAGCAGCCTAGCCGACAGTAGGAGGGTCCCTGAAGCTTTCTTT.

The chain links TRBV7-2 to TRBJ2-3, with 11 bases aligning to TRBD2. V lost 1 base to trimming and J lost 8 bases; unmatched junction nucleotides: 8. Germline V gene sequence: CDR1 SGHTA, CDR2 FQGNSA. The CDR3 sequence is 16 residues long. Here the CDR3 DNA reads TGTGCCAGCAGCTTAGAGATACTAGCGGGAGAGACTACGCAGTATTTT. Protein sequence: CASSLEILAGETTQYF.

This CDR3 reads CASSRGVIRQAFQETQYF. DNA of the CDR3: TGTGCCAGCAGCAGGGGGGTGATAAGACAGGCGTTCCAAGAGACCCAGTACTTC. The chain employs TRBV21-1 and TRBJ2-5. TRBV21-1 is listed as a pseudogene. This CDR3 is 18 amino acids long.

The chain couples TRBV28 to TRBJ2-1; 8 bases line up with TRBD2. Unmatched junction bases numbered 10, after V lost 7 bases and J lost 8 bases. The CDR3 has 14 residues. Germline CDR1 is MDHEN and CDR2 is SYDVKM. CDR3: CASNPAGEDYEQFF. The CDR3 DNA follows: TGTGCCAGCAATCCAGCGGGGGAGGATTATGAGCAGTTCTTC.

The chain combines TRBV5-1 with TRBJ2-3; perhaps D is TRBD1 or TRBD2 (6 bases each). CDR1 and CDR2 (germline): SGHRS, YFSETQ. V lost 0 bases to trimming and J lost 4 bases, with 15 bases between them. CDR3 length: 16 residues. The CDR3 coding sequence is TGCGCCAGCAGCTTGGCCTTTTCGGGGGCCGCAGATACGCAGTATTTT. Translation gives CASSLAFSGAADTQYF.

The chain links TRBV30 to TRBJ2-7; perhaps TRBD1 as D (5 bases). Germline CDR1 is GTSNPN and CDR2 is SVGIG (reference sequence). The V end lost 0 bases, the J end lost 6 bases, and 18 bases lay between the germline ends. The CDR3 is 15 residues long. This CDR3 reads CAWSVLGLGAVEQYF. The CDR3 coding sequence is TGTGCCTGGAGTGTATTGGGTTTAGGGGCGGTCGAGCAGTACTTC.

The CDR3 region is CASSPTNNNSPLHF. The CDR3 bases are TGCGCCAGCAGCCCAACGAATAATAATTCACCCCTCCACTTT. This rearrangement joins TRBV4-1 to TRBJ1-6; D uncertain. The germline gives CDR1 MGHRA, CDR2 YSYEKL. There are 14 residues in the CDR3. Trimming took 4 bases from V and 5 from J, leaving 9 bases between them.